What follows are 13 T cell receptor beta chains derived from one specimen sequenced in a study of monozygotic twins with inflammatory bowel disease. TCRdb re-analyzed the 5' RACE reads; it lists each CDR3 protein once, without DNA. Recorded for this sample: approximately 110,000 distinct CDR3 sequences. Sequencing used blood. These receptor sequences come from a human donor with ulcerative colitis or Crohn's disease, or a healthy co-twin of an affected twin (not recorded which).

The chain uses TRBV12-3 or TRBV12-4 and TRBJ2-1. The CDR3 runs to 14 residues. The CDR3 protein is CASSLAGIYNEQFF.

V usage is TRBV12-3 or TRBV12-4 and J usage is TRBJ2-4. This CDR3 has 12 amino acids. This CDR3 is CASSLGLGNQYF.

The chain combines TRBV15 with TRBJ1-5. CDR1 and CDR2 from the germline V gene are LNHNV and YYDKDF (reference sequence). This CDR3 comprises 14 residues. The CDR3 loop is CATSRQVWNQPQHF.

The gene calls are TRBV7-8 and TRBJ1-1; TCRdb's D call of TRBD1 is untestable without DNA. The CDR3 is made up of 15 amino acids. Germline V lookup: CDR1 SGHVS, CDR2 FQNEAQ. CDR3 in amino acids: CASSLGDRWVTEAFF.

The V and J genes are TRBV10-3 and TRBJ1-1. The germline CDR1 and CDR2 sequences are ENHRY and SYGVKD. This CDR3 has 14 residues. CDR3 protein: CAITPRSENTEAFF.

V and J are TRBV7-9 and TRBJ1-4. Germline loops: CDR1 SEHNR, CDR2 FQNEAQ (reference sequence). The CDR3 sequence is 15 residues long. CDR3: CASSLPKGLNEKLFF.

The chain couples TRBV5-6 to TRBJ1-2. Germline V gene data show CDR1 as SGHDT and CDR2 as YYEEEE. This CDR3 has 13 residues. This CDR3 is CASSPGRDYGYTF.

The rearrangement joins TRBV5-1 to TRBJ2-3; absent DNA, TCRdb's TRBD1 call cannot be checked. The CDR3 consists of 15 residues. Germline V CDR1 and CDR2: SGHRS, YFSETQ. The CDR3 spells CASSEGAQSTDTQYF.

V and J are TRBV4-1 and TRBJ1-6. The CDR3 has 16 residues. Germline V gives CDR1 MGHRA, CDR2 YSYEKL. The CDR3 loop reads CASSQGGGRRNSPLHF.

The chain couples TRBV6-5 to TRBJ2-3; TCRdb lists TRBD2, though no DNA is available to test this call. The length of the CDR3 is 16 residues. Germline V gives CDR1 MNHEY, CDR2 SVGAGI. CDR3 protein: CASSSWTSGSVHTQYF.

V is TRBV18 and J is TRBJ1-3. The length of the CDR3 is 16 residues. Germline V CDR1 and CDR2: KGHSH, LQKENI. Here the CDR3 reads CASSPQVGDSGNTIYF.

This chain connects TRBV7-3 to TRBJ1-4; checking the TCRdb D call of TRBD1 is not possible without DNA. Germline CDR1 and CDR2: SGHTA and FQGTGA. The CDR3 is made up of 15 amino acids. CDR3 region: CASSLSTGANEKLFF.

CDR3 residues: CASSPGPTGYEQYF. V gene TRBV27 combines with J gene TRBJ2-7; TCRdb returns TRBD1, unconfirmable since there is no DNA. The CDR3 covers 14 residues. Germline-derived CDR1 and CDR2 are MNHEY and SMNVEV (reference sequence).